The entry below describes one T cell receptor beta chain. Its antigen is not known. Its ends do not fully match the called genes, so a read error is possible. The repertoire was sequenced with immunoSEQ multiplex PCR; TCRdb's copy has only in-frame clones and lacks some. The data contain some 30,000 clones, 70% to 85% of them singletons. The authors isolated CD4+ T cells after less than eleven days of culture. Participants completed two doses of the BNT162b2 or mRNA-1273 vaccine. The data originate from a study of vaccination effects on CD4 cells after COVID-19. The CDR3 is 17 residues long. CDR1 is SSHAT and CDR2 is FNYEAQ in the germline V gene (reference sequence).

The V gene is TRBV7-7, the J gene TRBJ1-5; unclear D gene. The receptor's source is a human donor who received a COVID-19 vaccine. The specimen was CD4+ T cells from PBMCs cultured without peptide, collected after COVID-19 vaccination. The CDR3 region is CASSLGLTVFSNQPQHF. The CDR3 DNA reads TGTGCTAGCAGCTTAGGTTTAACAGTTTTTAGCAATCAGCCCCAGCATTTT.